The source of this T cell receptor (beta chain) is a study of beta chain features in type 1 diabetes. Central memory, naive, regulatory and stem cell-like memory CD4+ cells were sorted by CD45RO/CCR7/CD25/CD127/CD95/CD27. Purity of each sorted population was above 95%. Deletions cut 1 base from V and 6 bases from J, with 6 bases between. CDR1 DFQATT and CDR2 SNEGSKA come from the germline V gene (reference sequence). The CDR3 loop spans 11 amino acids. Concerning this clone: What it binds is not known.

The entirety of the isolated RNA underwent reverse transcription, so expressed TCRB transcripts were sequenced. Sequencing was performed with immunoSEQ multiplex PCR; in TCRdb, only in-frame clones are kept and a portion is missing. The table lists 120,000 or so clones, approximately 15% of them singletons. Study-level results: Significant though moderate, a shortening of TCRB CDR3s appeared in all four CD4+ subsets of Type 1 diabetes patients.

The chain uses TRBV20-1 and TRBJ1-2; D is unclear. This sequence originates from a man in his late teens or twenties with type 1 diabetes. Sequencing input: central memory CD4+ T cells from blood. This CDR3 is CSARALNGYTF. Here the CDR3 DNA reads TGCAGTGCTAGAGCGTTGAATGGCTACACCTTC.